This TCR beta chain derives from a study of Ad26.COV2.S vaccination and SARS-CoV-2 variants. Regarding treatment: around 19 received Ad26.COV2.S at low or high dose, single or two shots; 5 received placebo; per-sample allocation not given. The samples date from day 63 after the first vaccine or placebo injection. Aged 18-55 years, donor was enrolled in Boston at some point between 2019 and 2021. An Ad26 vector expressing Wuhan-strain SARS-CoV-2 spike served as the vaccine. Sequencing was performed with immunoSEQ multiplex PCR; in TCRdb, only in-frame clones are kept and a portion is missing. The sample carries roughly 400,000 clones, 90% recorded once. With regard to this clone: The antigen is unknown.

Study conclusions and caveats: Substantial breadth was reportedly displayed by spike-specific CD8+ and CD4+ T cell responses after vaccination.

This clonotype was obtained from a person between 18 and 59 years old who received the Ad26.COV2.S COVID-19 vaccine or a placebo. Sample: peripheral blood, taken in a trial of Ad26.COV2.S vaccine versus placebo.

The CDR3 coding sequence is TGCGCCAGCAGCCGCGAACAGCCCCAGCATTTT. Encoded protein: CASSREQPQHF. The chain combines TRBV4-1 with TRBJ1-5, with unresolved D. V shed 4 bases and J shed 7 bases, with 5 bases lying between them. CDR1 and CDR2 from the germline V gene are MGHRA and YSYEKL. The CDR3 spans 11 residues.